One sample yielded the 12 T cell receptor beta chains listed below, sequenced in a study of cytomegalovirus exposure and HLA in healthy donors. With 60 Vbeta and 13 Jbeta primers, the PCR was carried out. Using immunoSEQ multiplex PCR, the repertoire was profiled, and TCRdb retains in-frame clones only, with some absent. The sample has fewer than 200,000 clones; over 65% are singletons. The sample consisted of PBMCs. The receptors shown here come from a female donor in good health and CMV-seronegative.

This clone was seen a handful of times. The chain couples TRBV7-9 to TRBJ1-4; 11 bases fit TRBD1. The CDR3 runs 16 residues. From germline, CDR1 is SEHNR and CDR2 FQNEAQ (reference sequence). Trimming took 0 bases from V and 7 from J; bases not matched to a gene: 4. The CDR3 spells CASSLAAGTGGEKLFF. For the CDR3, the DNA is TGTGCCAGCAGCTTAGCGGCGGGGACAGGGGGTGAAAAACTGTTTTTT.

The J gene is TRBJ1-1, the V gene TRBV27; a possible D gene is TRBD1 (6 bases). Trimming shortened V by 7 bases and J by 3 bases, and 24 bases separated the two germline ends. This CDR3 comprises 17 residues. In germline, CDR1 is MNHEY, CDR2 SMNVEV (reference sequence). CDR3 DNA sequence: TGTGCCAGCAAAGGGGGGGCGGGCAGGGCGGGTTACACTGAAGCTTTCTTT. Amino acid sequence: CASKGGAGRAGYTEAFF.

This sequence joins TRBV5-1 and TRBJ2-3; no firm D call. V gave up 0 bases and J gave up 0 bases, with 14 bases separating them. CDR3 length: 17 amino acids. The germline gives CDR1 SGHRS, CDR2 YFSETQ. In DNA form, the CDR3 reads TGCGCCAGCAGCTTGGGTTTCTCGGGTTTGAGCACAGATACGCAGTATTTT. Translated, it gives CASSLGFSGLSTDTQYF.

V and J are TRBV29-1 and TRBJ1-2; D might be TRBD1 (5 bases). V lost 7 bases and J 4 bases, leaving 19 bases between the germline ends. CDR3 length: 14 residues. CDR1 is SQVTM and CDR2 is ANQGSEA in the germline V gene. In nucleotides, the CDR3 is TGCAGCGCCGGGACGCGGGGGTCGGGCTATGGCTACACCTTC. This encodes CSAGTRGSGYGYTF.

The genes are TRBV19 and TRBJ2-7; TRBD1 might be the D (6 bases). Per germline, CDR1 LNHDA and CDR2 SQIVND (reference sequence). V gave up 5 bases and J gave up 1 base, with 9 bases separating them. The length of the CDR3 is 13 residues. DNA of the CDR3: TGTGCCAGTAGTCCGGGACATTCCTACGAGCAGTACTTC. As protein: CASSPGHSYEQYF.

The chain uses TRBV11-3 and TRBJ2-5; 10 positions agree with TRBD1. V lost 0 bases to trimming and J lost 6 bases; unmatched junction nucleotides: 10. Germline CDR1 reads SGHNT; CDR2 reads YENEEA. The CDR3 extends over 17 amino acids. CDR3 loop: CASSLESGTGERKTQYF. In DNA form, the CDR3 reads TGTGCCAGCAGCTTAGAATCCGGGACAGGGGAAAGAAAGACCCAGTACTTC. The variable domain in full, completed from reference TRBV11-3 and TRBJ2-5, reads EAGVVQSPRYKIIEKKQPVAFWCNPISGHNTLYWYLQNLGQGPELLIRYENEEAVDDSQLPKDRFSAERLKGVDSTLKIQPAELGDSAVYLCASSLESGTGERKTQYFGPGTRLLVL.

The J gene is TRBJ1-1, the V gene TRBV29-1; D might be TRBD1 (6 bases). The CDR3 totals 13 residues. V gave up 6 bases and J gave up 2 bases, with 13 bases separating them. Germline lookup yields CDR1 SQVTM and CDR2 ANQGSEA. CDR3 nucleotides: TGCAGCGTGGAGACAGGAATAAACACTGAAGCTTTCTTT. It codes for CSVETGINTEAFF.

A word on this clone: The sample contains more than one DNA sequence encoding this CDR3. The chain links TRBV4-2 to TRBJ2-5; 8 nucleotides line up with TRBD1. After removal of 3 bases from V and 1 base from J, the junction contained 1 base not matched to a gene. Germline V gene data show CDR1 as LGHNA and CDR2 as YNFKEQ. The CDR3 is 14 amino acids. The DNA for the CDR3 is TGTGCCAGCAGCCAGGGACAGGCCCAAGAGACCCAGTACTTC. Amino acid sequence: CASSQGQAQETQYF.

This clone turned up a few times. The J gene is TRBJ2-5, the V gene TRBV25-1; no firm D call. The CDR3 has 14 amino acids. Trimming took 4 bases from V and 1 from J, leaving 10 bases between them. Germline-derived CDR1 and CDR2 are MGHDK and SYGVNS. CDR3 region: CASSGRHFQETQYF. CDR3 in DNA: TGTGCCAGCAGTGGTCGACACTTCCAAGAGACCCAGTACTTC.

In regard to this clone: Other DNA variants within this sample encode the same CDR3. The chain carries TRBV28 and TRBJ1-5; the D is unclear. This CDR3 has 12 residues. Germline assignment: CDR1 MDHEN and CDR2 SYDVKM. The V gene lost 3 bases and the J gene lost 4 bases, with 4 bases spanning the gap. The CDR3: CASSLRNQPQHF. CDR3 DNA: TGTGCCAGCAGTTTGCGTAATCAGCCCCAGCATTTT.

This clone was seen a single time. The V and J genes are TRBV21-1 and TRBJ2-7; the D call TRBD2 from the table was never checked on the DNA. TRBV21-1 is termed a pseudogene. This CDR3 region has 18 residues. In DNA form, the CDR3 reads TGTGCCAGCAGCACTTCTAGCGGCTCCGAACCCTCCTCCTACGAGCAGTACTTC. Translating gives CASSTSSGSEPSSYEQYF.

The rearrangement joins TRBV4-3 to TRBJ2-5; TRBD2 aligns across 9 bases. CDR1 is LGHNA, CDR2 YSLEER, per germline. The V segment lost 0 bases and the J segment 5 bases; nucleotides outside the gene matches: 13. CDR3 length: 18 amino acids. The CDR3 DNA sequence: TGCGCCAGCAGCCAAGAGGCCCCTAGCGGGGCCATGAGGGAGACCCAGTACTTC. Amino acid sequence: CASSQEAPSGAMRETQYF.